The present entry profiles one TCR beta chain with its context. The V gene lost 1 base and the J gene lost 2 bases, with 11 bases spanning the gap. Germline V CDR1 and CDR2: ENHRY, SYGVKD. The CDR3 length is 16 residues. Regarding treatment: approximately 18 received Ad26.COV2.S at low or high dose, single or two shots; roughly five received placebo; per-sample allocation not given. The samples were gathered on day 63 after the first injection of vaccine or placebo. These data belong to a study of Ad26.COV2.S vaccination and SARS-CoV-2 variants. About the research overall: The COV1001 Ad26.COV2.S trial arm included the donor. Intramuscular Ad26.COV2.S at 5x10^10 or 1x10^11 viral particles.

The protocol was immunoSEQ multiplex PCR, while the TCRdb copy is restricted to in-frame clones and leaves out a portion. The data contain around 340,000 clones, approximately 86% of them singletons. The input for sequencing was peripheral blood, taken in a trial of Ad26.COV2.S vaccine versus placebo. This clonotype was sampled from a person aged 18 to 65 who received the Ad26.COV2.S COVID-19 vaccine or a placebo. This chain joins TRBV10-3 and TRBJ2-2; the D is unclear. In DNA, the CDR3 is TGTGCCATCAGTGAGTTCGGCCAGGTCAACACCGGGGAGCTGTTTTTT. Its translation: CAISEFGQVNTGELFF.